Shown below are 25 T cell receptor beta chains from a single sample sequenced in a study of T cell responses to AZD1222 COVID-19 vaccine. Measured with immunoSEQ multiplex PCR; TCRdb has only the in-frame clones, and not every one. Of 150,000 or so clones in the sample, roughly 91% were seen once. The input for sequencing was peripheral blood, taken on day 0 of AZD1222 vaccination. The source of these receptors is an adult in good health.

The chain joins TRBV7-2 to TRBJ2-1, with D perhaps matching TRBD2 (6 bases). CDR3 length: 16 amino acids. Trimming left V 4 bases short and J 0 bases short, with 13 bases between. Germline CDR1 and CDR2: SGHTA and FQGNSA. CDR3 nucleotides: TGTGCCAGCAGCTCTGCGGGACGCAGCTCCTACAATGAGCAGTTCTTC. Its protein is CASSSAGRSSYNEQFF. The full variable domain, in which reference TRBV7-2 and TRBJ2-1 provide the parts outside the CDR3, is GAGVSQSPSNKVTEKGKDVELRCDPISGHTALYWYRQSLGQGLEFLIYFQGNSAPDKSGLPSDRFSAERTGGSVSTLTIQRTQQEDSAVYLCASSSAGRSSYNEQFFGPGTRLTVL.

This clone was seen once. CDR3 DNA sequence: TGTGCCAGCAGACACCAGGGGGGGAATTCACCCCTCCACTTT. Translating gives CASRHQGGNSPLHF. J is TRBJ1-6 and V is TRBV14; 7 bases match TRBD1. This CDR3 spans 14 amino acids. Germline V gene sequence: CDR1 SGHDN, CDR2 FVKESK. The V and J ends lost 6 bases and 7 bases, in that order; junction bases with no gene match: 6.

The rearrangement links TRBV3-1 (or the pseudogene TRBV3-2) to TRBJ2-7; maybe TRBD1 (6 bases). Trimming cost V 0 bases and J 12 bases, with 15 bases left between them. Germline V CDR1 and CDR2: LGHDT, YNNKEL (reference sequence). This CDR3 spans 13 amino acids. CDR3 sequence: CASSQERGSRTYF. The CDR3, as DNA: TGTGCCAGCAGCCAAGAGAGGGGGAGCAGGACGTACTTC.

The V and J genes are TRBV19 and TRBJ1-1; D not certain. The CDR3 spans 15 residues. The germline V gene encodes CDR1 LNHDA and CDR2 SQIVND (reference sequence). V was cut by 4 bases and J by 6 bases, with 18 bases left in between. The chain's CDR3 is CASSRHPTIASEAFF. In DNA form, the CDR3 reads TGTGCCAGTAGTAGACATCCTACTATCGCCTCTGAAGCTTTCTTT.

This rearrangement joins TRBV6-6 to TRBJ1-4; D gene unclear. This CDR3 region has 15 residues. Germline V CDR1 and CDR2: MNHNY, SVGAGI (reference sequence). Trimming shortened V by 5 bases and J by 4 bases, and 14 bases separated the two germline ends. CDR3 loop: CASSPHATNNEKLFF. The CDR3, as DNA: TGTGCCAGCAGTCCACACGCGACTAATAATGAAAAACTGTTTTTT.

This clone has a handful of counts. The chain carries TRBV6-5 and TRBJ1-1; 9 positions agree with TRBD1. Germline V lookup: CDR1 MNHEY, CDR2 SVGAGI. This CDR3 is built from 14 residues. J lost 8 bases, V lost 5 bases, and 9 bases had no gene match. The CDR3 region is CASSTNTGGGEAFF. In DNA, the CDR3 is TGTGCCAGCAGTACTAACACAGGGGGCGGGGAAGCTTTCTTT.

Worth noting for this clone: Other DNA sequences of this sample code for an identical CDR3. The chain joins TRBV19 to TRBJ1-3; D ambiguous. From germline, CDR1 is LNHDA and CDR2 SQIVND (reference sequence). Trimming stripped 8 bases from V and 0 bases from J, with 5 bases between. This CDR3 region has 12 residues. This chain's CDR3 is CASRPSGNTIYF. The CDR3 DNA sequence: TGTGCCAGTCGTCCCTCTGGAAACACCATATATTTT.

The chain uses TRBV11-3 and TRBJ1-1; D is uncertain. The V end was cut by 5 bases, the J end by 0 bases, with 25 bases between. Germline V lookup: CDR1 SGHNT, CDR2 YENEEA. The CDR3 length is 19 residues. CDR3 in amino acids: CASSLRIRRTGEMNTEAFF. CDR3 nucleotides: TGTGCCAGCAGCCTGAGAATTAGACGGACCGGGGAGATGAACACTGAAGCTTTCTTT.

This clone was detected only once. The chain joins TRBV4-3 to TRBJ2-1; D remains ambiguous. The germline V gene has CDR1 LGHNA and CDR2 YSLEER. Trimming left V 0 bases short and J 9 bases short, with 12 bases between. This CDR3 has 14 amino acids. The chain's CDR3 is CASSQDMGLSEQFF. CDR3 nucleotides: TGCGCCAGCAGCCAAGATATGGGGTTGAGTGAGCAGTTCTTC.

This clone was observed a single time. CDR3 sequence reads: CASIERQGILKGAEAFF. The CDR3 region has the DNA TGTGCCAGCATCGAAAGACAGGGGATCTTAAAAGGCGCTGAAGCTTTCTTT. This chain uses TRBV2 with TRBJ1-1; TRBD1 matches 8 bases. Germline CDR1 SNHLY, CDR2 FYNNEI. The length of the CDR3 is 17 residues. The J segment lost 6 bases and the V segment lost 7 bases, leaving 19 bases of the junction unmatched.

The sample holds a few counts of this clone. The chain recombines TRBV4-1 with TRBJ2-7; D might be TRBD1 (6 bases). The V end was cut by 0 bases, the J end by 6 bases, with 9 bases between. The CDR3 length is 13 residues. Germline V gene data show CDR1 as MGHRA and CDR2 as YSYEKL. CDR3: CASSQDTGSEQYF. CDR3 DNA sequence: TGCGCCAGCAGCCAAGATACAGGGTCCGAGCAGTACTTC.

The V call is TRBV30, the J call TRBJ1-4; 7 bases are a match to TRBD1. This CDR3 region has 14 residues. The germline V gene has CDR1 GTSNPN and CDR2 SVGIG (reference sequence). Trimming took 4 bases from V and 8 from J; bases not matched to a gene: 10. This chain's CDR3 is CAWTPTGRREKLFF. CDR3 DNA: TGTGCCTGGACCCCGACAGGGAGGCGAGAAAAACTGTTTTTT. Variable domain in full (rest from reference TRBV30 and TRBJ1-4): SQTIHQWPATLVQPVGSPLSLECTVEGTSNPNLYWYRQAAGRGLQLLFYSVGIGQISSEVPQNLSASRPQDRQFILSSKKLLLSDSGFYLCAWTPTGRREKLFFGSGTQLSVL.

The gene calls are TRBV5-4 and TRBJ2-1, with D tentatively TRBD1 or TRBD2 (5 bases each). CDR1 and CDR2 from the germline V gene are SGHNT and YYREEE (reference sequence). The CDR3 length is 16 residues. Deletions cut 1 base from V and 5 bases from J, with 16 bases between. CDR3 coding DNA: TGTGCCAGCAGCTTGTCCTTCCCCGGGACCAACAATGAGCAGTTCTTC. It codes for CASSLSFPGTNNEQFF.

The J gene is TRBJ2-2, the V gene TRBV10-3; D gene uncertain. Germline CDR1 is ENHRY and CDR2 is SYGVKD. CDR3 length equals 14 residues. Deletions cut 6 bases from V and 1 base from J, with 9 bases between. CDR3 protein: CAISPGQNTGELFF. CDR3 in DNA: TGTGCCATCAGCCCGGGCCAGAACACCGGGGAGCTGTTTTTT.

This clone was seen only a few times. V usage is TRBV18 and J usage is TRBJ1-5, with TRBD1 matching 7 bases. The germline CDR1 and CDR2 sequences are KGHSH and LQKENI. Trimming cost V 6 bases and J 0 bases; bases outside gene matches: 11. The CDR3 sequence is 17 residues long. CDR3 sequence reads: CASSTGGGAYSNQPQHF. CDR3 sequence (DNA): TGTGCCAGCTCCACCGGAGGGGGCGCGTATAGCAATCAGCCCCAGCATTTT.

This chain uses TRBV30 with TRBJ2-7; TRBD1 matches 8 bases. Germline V gives CDR1 GTSNPN, CDR2 SVGIG (reference sequence). V shed 4 bases, J shed 0 bases, and the junction held 5 bases outside the gene matches. CDR3 length: 14 residues. The chain's CDR3 is CAWNRQGSSYEQYF. The DNA for the CDR3 is TGTGCCTGGAACCGACAGGGGTCCTCCTACGAGCAGTACTTC.

The gene calls are TRBV2 and TRBJ1-2; D gene ambiguous. This CDR3 contains 8 residues. Trimming removed 7 bases from V and 8 bases from J, with 2 bases in between. Germline-derived CDR1 and CDR2 are SNHLY and FYNNEI. The chain's CDR3 is CASTGYTF. CDR3 bases: TGTGCCAGCACCGGCTACACCTTC.

The genes are TRBV7-9 and TRBJ1-3; D unclear. The germline gives CDR1 SEHNR, CDR2 FQNEAQ (reference sequence). The CDR3 is made up of 16 amino acids. The ends were cut back, 6 bases at V and 0 bases at J, with 15 bases in the middle. The CDR3 region has the DNA TGTGCCAGCAGTTCGACCACAGCAAACTCTGGAAACACCATATATTTT. Translating it yields CASSSTTANSGNTIYF.

The CDR3 loop is CSVQANRLRAFF. As DNA, the CDR3 is TGCAGCGTTCAAGCCAACAGGTTAAGAGCTTTCTTT. The rearrangement links TRBV29-1 to TRBJ1-1; TRBD1 is a possible D gene (5 bases). The V gene lost 5 bases and the J gene lost 10 bases, with 17 bases spanning the gap. CDR3 size: 12 residues. Germline V gene lookup returns CDR1 SQVTM and CDR2 ANQGSEA. Drawing the rest from reference TRBV29-1 and TRBJ1-1, the complete variable domain is SAVISQKPSRDICQRGTSLTIQCQVDSQVTMMFWYRQQPGQSLTLIATANQGSEATYESGFVIDKFPISRPNLTFSTLTVSNMSPEDSSIYLCSVQANRLRAFFGQGTRLTVV.

This chain links TRBV5-4 with TRBJ1-2; 8 bases fit TRBD1. V gave up 4 bases and J gave up 4 bases; unmatched junction bases: 12. Germline V CDR1 and CDR2: SGHNT, YYREEE (reference sequence). CDR3 length: 16 residues. In nucleotides, the CDR3 is TGTGCCAGCAGCGCGATACAGGGGGTAGCAATCTATGGCTACACCTTC. Translated, it gives CASSAIQGVAIYGYTF.

The V and J genes are TRBV25-1 and TRBJ1-6, with no clear D. There are 14 residues in the CDR3. V was clipped by 1 base and J by 10 bases, with 11 bases between them. CDR1 and CDR2 (germline): MGHDK, SYGVNS. CDR3 protein: CASSESGGNSPLHF. The CDR3 DNA follows: TGTGCCAGCAGTGAATCGGGAGGGAACTCACCCCTCCACTTT.

The V call is TRBV29-1, the J call TRBJ1-2; a possible D gene is TRBD1 (6 bases). This CDR3 comprises 13 residues. From germline, CDR1 is SQVTM and CDR2 ANQGSEA. V lost 7 bases to trimming and J lost 3 bases, with 15 bases between them. Written as DNA, the CDR3 is TGCAGCGCCGCAGGGGAGCAGGACTATGGCTACACCTTC. Translating gives CSAAGEQDYGYTF.

This chain connects TRBV9 to TRBJ1-2, with a possible D match to TRBD1 (5 bases). Germline values: CDR1 SGDLS, CDR2 YYNGEE. The CDR3 totals 14 residues. Deletions cut 3 bases from V and 1 base from J, with 10 bases between. This chain's CDR3 is CASSGDGVNYGYTF. CDR3 DNA sequence: TGTGCCAGCAGCGGGGACGGCGTTAACTATGGCTACACCTTC.

This clone has a single count. The rearrangement joins TRBV18 to TRBJ1-1; D is uncertain. This CDR3 has 15 residues. Germline CDR1 is KGHSH and CDR2 is LQKENI. V was trimmed by 0 bases and J by 1 base, leaving 9 bases between them. This CDR3 reads CASSPPSRANTEAFF. DNA of the CDR3: TGTGCCAGCTCACCACCGTCAAGAGCGAACACTGAAGCTTTCTTT.

The genes are TRBV4-1 and TRBJ1-1; D remains unclear. V lost 4 bases, J lost 5 bases, and 5 bases lay in between. CDR1 and CDR2 from the germline V gene are MGHRA and YSYEKL. This CDR3 spans 11 amino acids. CDR3 region: CASSRGTEAFF. Written as DNA, the CDR3 is TGCGCCAGCAGCCGGGGAACTGAAGCTTTCTTT.